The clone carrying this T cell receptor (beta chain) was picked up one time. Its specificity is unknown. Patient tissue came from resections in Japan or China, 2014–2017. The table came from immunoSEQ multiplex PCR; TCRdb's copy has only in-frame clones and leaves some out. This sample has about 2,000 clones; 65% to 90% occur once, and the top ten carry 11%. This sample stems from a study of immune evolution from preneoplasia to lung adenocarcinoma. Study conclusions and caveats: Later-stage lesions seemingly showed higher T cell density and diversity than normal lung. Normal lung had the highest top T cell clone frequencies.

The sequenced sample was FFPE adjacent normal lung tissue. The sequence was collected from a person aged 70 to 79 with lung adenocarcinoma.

For the CDR3, the DNA is TGTGCCAGCAGTCCAACCGGGATGAGGGCTTTCTTT. It yields the protein CASSPTGMRAFF. The rearrangement links TRBV28 to TRBJ1-1, with no clear D. Trimming took 5 bases from V and 11 from J, leaving 15 bases between them. Germline CDR1 MDHEN, CDR2 SYDVKM. This CDR3 has 12 amino acids. The full variable domain, completed using reference TRBV28 and TRBJ1-1, is DVKVTQSSRYLVKRTGEKVFLECVQDMDHENMFWYRQDPGLGLRLIYFSYDVKMKEKGDIPEGYSVSREKKERFSLILESASTNQTSMYLCASSPTGMRAFFGQGTRLTVV.